This T cell receptor beta chain comes out of a study of T cells in Graves' hyperthyroidism and ophthalmopathy. General study points: Through a model of 13 V-J features, ophthalmopathy was separated from stable hyperthyroidism. Clonotypes that were expanded in thyroid above 0.001 mostly appeared in blood too. Prediction of ophthalmopathy progression came a median around 6.5 months pre-onset.

Germline CDR1 reads ENHRY; CDR2 reads SYGVKD. The CDR3 loop spans 13 amino acids. Trimming shortened V by 8 bases and J by 1 base, and 11 bases separated the two germline ends. Points on this clonotype: The antigen is undetermined.

Amplification targeted TCR beta CDR3 regions from RNA transcripts. The TCR CDR3 first-round RT-PCR relied on the HTBI primer set. A single record per CDR3 protein comes from TCRdb applying MiXCR to the multiplex PCR reads. Found here are 650,000 to 750,000 distinct CDR3 sequences, approximately 14% of them singletons; the top ten hold approximately 10%. The diagnostic basis comprised clinical symptoms, serum thyroxine and TRAb, thyroid ultrasound and orbital computed tomography. The rearrangement uses TRBV10-3 and TRBJ1-2; D is perhaps TRBD1 (5 bases). The sequenced sample was blood. The clonotype originates from a woman between 18 and 29 years old with Graves' hyperthyroidism. CDR3 DNA: TGTGCCATCGCGGCAGGGCTTAACTATGGCTACACCTTC. This gives the protein CAIAAGLNYGYTF.